The 27 T cell receptor beta chains in this list originate from one sample, sequenced in a study of response to subunit inactivated influenza vaccine. TCRdb reprocessed the RT-PCR reads via MiXCR and lists one record per CDR3 protein. Of over 450,000 distinct CDR3 sequences listed, over 10% are singletons. Specimen: PBMCs from blood, collected around seven weeks after vaccination. The source is a man in his forties or fifties who received an inactivated influenza vaccine.

This clonotype was observed a handful of times. The rearrangement joins TRBV7-2 to TRBJ2-5, with 10 bases matching TRBD2. The CDR3 length is 15 residues. V lost 5 bases to trimming and J lost 5 bases; unmatched junction nucleotides: 8. In germline, CDR1 is SGHTA, CDR2 FQGNSA. For the CDR3, the DNA is TGTGCCAGCAGCCGAAGCGGGGGGGCCGGTGAGACCCAGTACTTC. This translates into CASSRSGGAGETQYF. The whole variable domain, filled in from reference TRBV7-2 and TRBJ2-5, reads GAGVSQSPSNKVTEKGKDVELRCDPISGHTALYWYRQSLGQGLEFLIYFQGNSAPDKSGLPSDRFSAERTGGSVSTLTIQRTQQEDSAVYLCASSRSGGAGETQYFGPGTRLLVL.

The rearrangement links TRBV6-5 to TRBJ1-2; TRBD1 matches at 12 bases. The CDR3 totals 16 residues. Looked up from germline, CDR1 is MNHEY and CDR2 is SVGAGI. Trimming cost V 1 base and J 6 bases; bases outside gene matches: 6. The CDR3 DNA follows: TGTGCCAGCAGTTACTTCTCGGGACAGGGGGCAGATGGCTACACCTTC. It is translated as CASSYFSGQGADGYTF.

The chain joins TRBV3-1 to TRBJ1-1; 10 positions agree with TRBD1. From germline, CDR1 is LGHDT and CDR2 YNNKEL (reference sequence). Trimming removed 2 bases from V and 4 bases from J; junction bases left unmatched: 10. The CDR3 contains 17 residues. The CDR3 nucleotides read TGTGCCAGCAGCCAATTGAGGGACAGGGGTTTGTCCACTGAAGCTTTCTTT. Amino acid sequence: CASSQLRDRGLSTEAFF.

There are a few counts of this clonotype. This chain links TRBV12-3 or TRBV12-4 with TRBJ1-1, with 9 nucleotides matching TRBD1. The junction had 8 bases not matched to a gene; V was cut back by 2 bases and J by 1 base. The CDR3 runs to 17 residues. The CDR3, as DNA: TGTGCCAGCAGTTTAATTCTAACAGGGGGCGCGAACACTGAAGCTTTCTTT. Translating it yields CASSLILTGGANTEAFF.

V usage is TRBV12-3 or TRBV12-4 and J usage is TRBJ1-2; 9 positions match TRBD1. The CDR3 has 15 residues. Trimming cost V 5 bases and J 5 bases; bases outside gene matches: 9. This CDR3 reads CASSTGGITGYGYTF. In DNA form, the CDR3 reads TGTGCCAGCAGTACAGGGGGCATTACTGGGTATGGCTACACCTTC.

This clonotype has a handful of counts. The chain employs TRBV20-1 and TRBJ2-1, with D possibly matching TRBD2 (5 bases). Germline assignment: CDR1 DFQATT and CDR2 SNEGSKA (reference sequence). Between the trimmed V and J ends, which lost 4 bases and 3 bases, there was a span of 16 bases. The CDR3 sequence is 15 residues long. The CDR3 nucleotides are TGCAGTGCTAACGACGAGAAGCGGTACTACAATGAGCAGTTCTTC. Translation gives CSANDEKRYYNEQFF.

CDR3 in amino acids: CASSLGLGKNIQYF. Here the CDR3 DNA reads TGTGCCAGCAGCTTAGGTCTTGGCAAAAACATTCAGTACTTC. The rearrangement links TRBV7-2 to TRBJ2-4; D unresolved. CDR3 length equals 14 residues. Trimming removed 1 base from V and 3 bases from J, with 7 bases in between. Germline V lookup: CDR1 SGHTA, CDR2 FQGNSA.

This clonotype was found a few times. The CDR3 region is CASSSHRTSGRAAETQYF. In DNA, the CDR3 is TGCGCCAGCAGCTCTCACCGGACTAGCGGGAGGGCCGCAGAGACCCAGTACTTC. The chain has TRBV4-3 and TRBJ2-5; 15 bases match TRBD2. Germline V gene lookup returns CDR1 LGHNA and CDR2 YSLEER. The length of the CDR3 is 18 residues. V trimming: 5 bases; J trimming: 4 bases; junction bases outside the gene matches: 11.

The CDR3 DNA is TGTGCCATTGGGAAGTCGGGCACAGATACGCAGTATTTT. Protein sequence: CAIGKSGTDTQYF. J is TRBJ2-3 and V is TRBV10-3; D gene ambiguous. CDR3 length: 13 residues. Trimming took 9 bases from V and 1 from J, leaving 11 bases between them. CDR1 is ENHRY and CDR2 is SYGVKD in the germline V gene.

The rearrangement links TRBV9 to TRBJ2-2; no clear D. The CDR3 has 14 residues. The germline V and J ends were trimmed by 0 bases and 4 bases, with 7 bases remaining between them. The germline CDR1 and CDR2 sequences are SGDLS and YYNGEE. CDR3 amino acids: CASSVGWATGELFF. The CDR3 region has the DNA TGTGCCAGCAGCGTAGGTTGGGCCACCGGGGAGCTGTTTTTT.

Only a few counts were recorded for this clonotype. The chain carries TRBV20-1 and TRBJ2-3; 13 bases agree with TRBD2. J was trimmed by 0 bases and V by 4 bases; bases with no gene match: 7. CDR1 DFQATT and CDR2 SNEGSKA come from the germline V gene (reference sequence). The CDR3 spans 17 residues. In DNA form, the CDR3 reads TGCAGTGCTACCGTTGGACTAGCGGGGGTTAGCACAGATACGCAGTATTTT. This encodes CSATVGLAGVSTDTQYF.

This clonotype was observed a few times. The chain employs TRBV11-2 and TRBJ2-5; 15 bases match TRBD2. The V gene end was trimmed by 5 bases and the J gene end by 4 bases; junction bases not matched to a gene: 14. CDR1 and CDR2 from the germline V gene are SGHAT and FQNNGV. The CDR3 contains 19 residues. DNA of the CDR3: TGTGCCAGCAGCCTTCCAGGACTAGCGGGGGGGCCTGGCCGAGAGACCCAGTACTTC. Amino acids: CASSLPGLAGGPGRETQYF.

This clonotype was observed a few times. The chain combines TRBV20-1 with TRBJ2-5, with 8 bases matching TRBD2. CDR1 is DFQATT, CDR2 SNEGSKA, per germline (reference sequence). The CDR3 loop spans 13 amino acids. The J segment lost 5 bases and the V segment lost 6 bases, leaving 8 bases of the junction unmatched. The CDR3 region has the DNA TGCAGTGCCAGGACTAGCCGGGGGGAGACCCAGTACTTC. Amino acids: CSARTSRGETQYF.

In this sample, this clonotype turned up a few times. The chain uses TRBV5-5 and TRBJ1-2; D unclear. V lost 1 base to trimming and J lost 1 base, with 11 bases between them. This CDR3 spans 15 amino acids. The germline V gene encodes CDR1 SGHKS and CDR2 YYEKEE (reference sequence). The CDR3 spells CASSLLAGDNYGYTF. The CDR3 DNA reads TGTGCCAGCAGCTTGTTAGCAGGAGATAACTATGGCTACACCTTC.

The chain carries TRBV2 and TRBJ1-2; possibly TRBD1 for D (6 bases). This CDR3 region has 12 residues. Trimming stripped 6 bases from V and 7 bases from J, with 12 bases between. Germline CDR1 reads SNHLY; CDR2 reads FYNNEI. The CDR3 reads CASSPGAGGYTF. CDR3 bases: TGTGCCAGCAGCCCAGGGGCAGGTGGCTACACCTTC.

This clonotype showed up many times. V and J are TRBV20-1 and TRBJ2-7; 11 bases fit TRBD2. CDR3 length equals 15 residues. CDR1 is DFQATT and CDR2 is SNEGSKA in the germline V gene (reference sequence). The trim removed 6 bases at V and 6 bases at J, leaving 13 bases unmatched. The CDR3 nucleotides are TGCAGTGCCCCTCGCCCCCGGCTAGCGGGAGGCGAGCAGTACTTC. It yields the protein CSAPRPRLAGGEQYF.

This chain joins TRBV28 and TRBJ1-2; 11 bases map to TRBD1. There are 15 residues in the CDR3. Germline-derived CDR1 and CDR2 are MDHEN and SYDVKM. V lost 7 bases, J lost 7 bases, and 11 bases stayed unmatched. The CDR3 loop is CASTKSGTGGSGYTF. As DNA, the CDR3 is TGTGCCAGCACCAAATCCGGGACAGGGGGTTCTGGCTACACCTTC.

This clonotype appeared once. The chain couples TRBV7-6 to TRBJ2-7, with 8 nucleotides matching TRBD1. Looked up from germline, CDR1 is SGHVS and CDR2 is FNYEAQ. Trimming at V came to 5 bases and at J to 3 bases, leaving 15 bases not matched to a gene. The CDR3 has 17 amino acids. The CDR3 is CASSPRQGQGGFYEQYF. CDR3 sequence (DNA): TGTGCCAGCAGCCCTCGACAAGGACAGGGTGGGTTCTACGAGCAGTACTTC.

This clonotype appeared a few times. V is TRBV29-1 and J is TRBJ2-1; 9 bases are a match to TRBD2. J was trimmed by 1 base and V by 3 bases; bases with no gene match: 13. CDR1 is SQVTM, CDR2 ANQGSEA, per germline. The CDR3 covers 18 residues. The CDR3 sequence: CSVEGAVSGSTSYNEQFF. In nucleotides, the CDR3 is TGCAGCGTTGAGGGTGCAGTTAGCGGGAGCACGTCCTACAATGAGCAGTTCTTC.

This chain connects TRBV7-2 to TRBJ2-5, with D possibly TRBD1 on 6 matching bases. The germline gives CDR1 SGHTA, CDR2 FQGNSA. The CDR3 sequence is 13 residues long. V was shortened by 5 bases and J by 4 bases, with 11 bases between the two germline ends. CDR3 region: CASSVVRGETQYF. CDR3 DNA: TGTGCCAGCAGCGTTGTCAGGGGAGAGACCCAGTACTTC.

This clonotype appeared many times. This chain links TRBV12-3 or TRBV12-4 with TRBJ2-7; weak D call: TRBD2 (5 bases). V dropped 8 bases and J dropped 2 bases, with 13 bases sitting between them. The length of the CDR3 is 13 residues. The chain's CDR3 is CASRTGSTYEQYF. DNA of the CDR3: TGTGCCAGCCGAACGGGGTCCACCTACGAGCAGTACTTC.

Ten or more counts support this clonotype. The V call is TRBV6-2 or TRBV6-3, the J call TRBJ2-3, with TRBD2 identical over 7 bases. Germline-derived CDR1 and CDR2 are MNHEY and SVGEGT. This CDR3 is built from 14 residues. With V trimmed by 6 bases and J by 6 bases, 9 bases remained unmatched. The CDR3 bases are TGTGCCAGCAGCCCCGGGGGGTTAGCGGATACGCAGTATTTT. Amino acids: CASSPGGLADTQYF.

This sequence joins TRBV12-3 or TRBV12-4 and TRBJ2-3; 7 bases are a match to TRBD1. Unmatched junction bases numbered 10, after V lost 5 bases and J lost 5 bases. The CDR3 loop spans 15 amino acids. CDR3 DNA: TGTGCCAGCAGTCCCCGGACAGGTCAGAGAGATACGCAGTATTTT. It encodes CASSPRTGQRDTQYF.

In this sample, this clonotype turned up many times. This sequence joins TRBV11-3 and TRBJ2-3; D is undetermined. The V end lost 5 bases, the J end lost 6 bases, and 12 bases lay between the germline ends. The CDR3 sequence is 13 residues long. Per the germline V gene, CDR1 is SGHNT and CDR2 is YENEEA. CDR3 sequence reads: CASSHPPSDTQYF. The DNA for the CDR3 is TGTGCCAGCAGCCACCCCCCCTCCGATACGCAGTATTTT.

This clonotype was detected many times. The chain uses TRBV5-1 and TRBJ2-7; D remains unclear. This CDR3 contains 15 residues. Germline lookup yields CDR1 SGHRS and CDR2 YFSETQ. V was shortened by 3 bases and J by 1 base, with 14 bases between the two germline ends. This CDR3 is CASSSLLSKSYEQYF. In nucleotides, the CDR3 is TGCGCCAGCAGCTCGTTACTGTCCAAATCCTACGAGCAGTACTTC.

The chain uses TRBV11-2 and TRBJ2-3; the D gene is possibly TRBD2 (5 bases). CDR3 length equals 14 residues. The V end lost 0 bases, the J end lost 6 bases, and 10 bases lay between the germline ends. The germline V gene has CDR1 SGHAT and CDR2 FQNNGV. The CDR3 region is CASSLDVLVDTQYF. The CDR3 nucleotides are TGTGCCAGCAGCTTAGACGTACTAGTTGATACGCAGTATTTT.

The rearrangement joins TRBV6-5 to TRBJ2-1; perhaps D is TRBD1 or TRBD2 (5 bases each). The CDR3 totals 12 residues. Germline V lookup: CDR1 MNHEY, CDR2 SVGAGI. Trimming pared 4 bases from V and 14 bases from J, leaving 15 bases between. CDR3 sequence (DNA): TGTGCCAGCAGTTCCCTGGGACGCGTGGAGTTCTTC. Translated, it gives CASSSLGRVEFF.